The 2 T cell receptor beta chains reported below all come from one sample, sequenced in a study of blood T cell repertoires in COVID-19 (dated by TCRdb to about 2020). To prepare the library, the immunoSEQ multiplex PCR assay was applied. The immuneACCESS repertoire file appears here via TCRdb, limited to in-frame rearrangements. These files lack a portion of the clones; in checked studies, under half of the deficit traces to unresolved V genes, and the cause of the others is not known. The table for this sample lists around 140,000 clones; approximately 86% of them were counted only once. The ten largest clones take up more than 0.8% of the sample. The sequenced material came from peripheral blood. Receptors were obtained from a woman between 45 and 65 years old with acute or convalescent COVID-19.

The chain is built from TRBV4-2 and TRBJ2-3; weak D call: TRBD1 (5 bases). The CDR3 has 17 amino acids. Germline V gene data show CDR1 as LGHNA and CDR2 as YNFKEQ. V dropped 0 bases and J dropped 4 bases, with 17 bases sitting between them. CDR3 sequence (DNA): TGTGCCAGCAGCCAAGAAGTCTTCCGAGCAGGGCCAGATACGCAGTATTTT. Protein product: CASSQEVFRAGPDTQYF.

The chain recombines TRBV27 with TRBJ2-7; D is perhaps TRBD1 (6 bases). CDR1 is MNHEY, CDR2 SMNVEV, per germline (reference sequence). The CDR3 has 13 residues. The ends were cut back, 4 bases at V and 1 base at J, with 8 bases in the middle. The CDR3 loop is CASSSGQSYEQYF. In DNA form, the CDR3 reads TGTGCCAGCAGTTCTGGACAGTCCTACGAGCAGTACTTC.